One T cell receptor beta chain is described in this entry. Its antigen is as yet unknown. These data are taken from a study of cytomegalovirus exposure and HLA in healthy donors. For the study at large: Earlier sequencing of 200 million or so T cells yielded approximately 120 million unique TCR beta sequences.

The study ran its PCR with 60 Vbeta and 13 Jbeta primers. This table comes from immunoSEQ multiplex PCR, and its TCRdb copy is limited to in-frame clones, with some not included. The data contain about 250,000 clones, about 66% of them singletons. Per the germline V gene, CDR1 is SGHDN and CDR2 is FVKESK. Trimming stripped 0 bases from V and 5 bases from J, with 11 bases between. The CDR3 sequence is 14 residues long. General study findings and limits: In a later analysis, V- and J-gene trimming of beta chains associated with a DCLRE1C missense variant, replicated independently. Some TCR beta chains (164 of them) were listed as cytomegalovirus-associated.

Unrecorded immune exposure was likely among donors, who were nominally healthy when sampled. The gene calls are TRBV14 and TRBJ2-7; D ambiguous. The sequenced sample consisted of PBMCs. The clonotype was recovered from a female donor in good health and CMV-seronegative. The CDR3 DNA reads as TGTGCCAGCAGCCAAGAGCGACTTGATCACGAGCAGTACTTC. Protein product: CASSQERLDHEQYF.